The next 2 T cell receptor beta chains were all read from a single sample in a study of vaccination and CD4 T cells after COVID-19. Sample treatment: roughly nine-day PBMC culture with coronavirus spike peptide pools or control peptides (ViraFEST assay). The Oncomine TCR Beta short-read assay sequenced DNA from cultured CD4+ T cells. TCRdb reprocessed the PCR reads via MiXCR and lists one record per CDR3 protein. The table records around 13,000 distinct CDR3 sequences, around a third of them present only once. These TCRs are of unknown antigen specificity. The specimen comprised CD4+ T cells from blood, cultured in vitro, sampled after SARS-CoV-2 vaccination. All receptors derive from a human donor who had recovered from COVID-19.

This clonotype was recorded a few times. V is TRBV19 and J is TRBJ2-7; possibly TRBD2 for D (6 bases). V was pared by 5 bases and J by 4 bases, with 15 bases between. Germline V gives CDR1 LNHDA, CDR2 SQIVND (reference sequence). The CDR3 runs to 14 residues. CDR3 region: CASSPHGSAYEQYF. The CDR3 nucleotides read TGTGCCAGTAGTCCCCACGGGAGTGCTTACGAGCAGTACTTC.

The V and J genes are TRBV29-1 and TRBJ1-3; 11 bases map to TRBD1. CDR1 is SQVTM, CDR2 ANQGSEA, per germline. V dropped 6 bases and J dropped 4; count of bases not matched to a gene: 2. The CDR3 consists of 13 residues. The CDR3 loop reads CSVGTGGGNTIYF. The CDR3 DNA reads as TGCAGCGTGGGGACAGGGGGAGGAAACACCATATATTTT.